This T cell receptor (beta chain) was captured in a study of blood T cells in healthy people across ages. Primed by a sample-barcoded 5' primer and a J-beta primer mix, a second PCR proceeded for about 7 to 11 cycles. Researchers report that a template-switch adaptor with 12 random nucleotides tagged each cDNA molecule. A single record per CDR3 protein comes from TCRdb applying MiXCR to the 5' RACE reads. The sample lists about 940,000 distinct CDR3 sequences; roughly 50% were seen once. Each donor's blood draw was roughly 10 milliliters of peripheral blood. The TCR was taken from a man aged 25-40 years in good health. Sequenced material: blood.

The CDR3 protein is CASSDAKGDTEAFF. CDR3 in DNA: TGCGCCAGCAGCGATGCAAAAGGGGACACTGAAGCTTTCTTT. The rearrangement links TRBV5-1 to TRBJ1-1; possible D gene TRBD1, 5 bases. This CDR3 has 14 amino acids. The germline gives CDR1 SGHRS, CDR2 YFSETQ. Trimming pared 4 bases from V and 3 bases from J, leaving 13 bases between. The variable domain in full, with the rest retrieved from reference TRBV5-1 and TRBJ1-1, is KAGVTQTPRYLIKTRGQQVTLSCSPISGHRSVSWYQQTPGQGLQFLFEYFSETQRNKGNFPGRFSGRQFSNSRSEMNVSTLELGDSALYLCASSDAKGDTEAFFGQGTRLTVV.